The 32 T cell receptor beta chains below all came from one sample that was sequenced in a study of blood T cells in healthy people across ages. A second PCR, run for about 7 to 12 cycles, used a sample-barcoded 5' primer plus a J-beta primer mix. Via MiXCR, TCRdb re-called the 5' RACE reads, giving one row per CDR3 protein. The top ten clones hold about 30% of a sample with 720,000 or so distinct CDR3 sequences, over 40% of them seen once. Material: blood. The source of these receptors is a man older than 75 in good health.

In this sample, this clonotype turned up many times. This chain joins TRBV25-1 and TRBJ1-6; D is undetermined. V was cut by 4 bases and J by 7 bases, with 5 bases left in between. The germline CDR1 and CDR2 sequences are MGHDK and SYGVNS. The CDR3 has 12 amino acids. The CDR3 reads CASSVVNSPLHF. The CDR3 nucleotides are TGTGCCAGCAGTGTTGTAAATTCACCCCTCCACTTT.

The CDR3 sequence is CASSQAFSGQETQYF. The CDR3 DNA sequence: TGTGCCAGCAGCCAAGCTTTTAGCGGCCAAGAGACCCAGTACTTC. J is TRBJ2-5 and V is TRBV14, with D possibly matching TRBD2 (6 bases). This CDR3 comprises 15 residues. From germline, CDR1 is SGHDN and CDR2 FVKESK. Trimming took 1 base from V and 1 from J, leaving 10 bases between them.

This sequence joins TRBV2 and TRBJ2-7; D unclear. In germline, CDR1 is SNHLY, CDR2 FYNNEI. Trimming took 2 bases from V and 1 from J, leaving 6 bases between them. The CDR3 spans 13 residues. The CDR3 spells CASSENYSYEQYF. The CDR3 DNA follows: TGTGCCAGCAGTGAAAACTATTCCTACGAGCAGTACTTC. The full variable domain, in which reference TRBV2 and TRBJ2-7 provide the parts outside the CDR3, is EPEVTQTPSHQVTQMGQEVILRCVPISNHLYFYWYRQILGQKVEFLVSFYNNEISEKSEIFDDQFSVERPDGSNFTLKIRSTKLEDSAMYFCASSENYSYEQYFGPGTRLTVT.

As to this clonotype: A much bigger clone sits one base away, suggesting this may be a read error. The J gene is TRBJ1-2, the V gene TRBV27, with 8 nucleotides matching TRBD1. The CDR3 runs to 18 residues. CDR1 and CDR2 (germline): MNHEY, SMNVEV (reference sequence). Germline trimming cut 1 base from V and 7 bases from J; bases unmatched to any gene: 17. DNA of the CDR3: TGTGCCAGCAGTTTATTGGGCGCGAGACAGGGGATTCGTGGTGGCTACACCTTC. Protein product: CASSLLGARQGIRGGYTF.

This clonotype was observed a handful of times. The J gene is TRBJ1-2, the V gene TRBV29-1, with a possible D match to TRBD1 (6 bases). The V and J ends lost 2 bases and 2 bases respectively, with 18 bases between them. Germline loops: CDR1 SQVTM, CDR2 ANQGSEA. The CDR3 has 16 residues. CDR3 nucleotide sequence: TGCAGCGTTGAATTGGGACACCGAGGTCAAAACTATGGCTACACCTTC. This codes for CSVELGHRGQNYGYTF.

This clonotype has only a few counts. CDR3 nucleotides: TGTGCCAGCAGCCACCCACCCGGGACTAGCGGGAGCCCTGCTCTCTACAATGAGCAGTTCTTC. This sequence encodes CASSHPPGTSGSPALYNEQFF. The chain carries TRBV14 and TRBJ2-1; 14 bases fit TRBD2. V shed 3 bases and J 3 bases; nucleotides not matched to a gene: 16. Germline CDR1 SGHDN, CDR2 FVKESK. This CDR3 has 21 residues.

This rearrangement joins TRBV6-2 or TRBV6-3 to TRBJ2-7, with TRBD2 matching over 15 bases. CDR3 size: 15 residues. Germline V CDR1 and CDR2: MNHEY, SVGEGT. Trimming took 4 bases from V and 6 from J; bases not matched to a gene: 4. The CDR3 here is CASSWTSGRASEQYF. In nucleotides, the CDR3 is TGTGCCAGCAGTTGGACTAGCGGGAGGGCCTCCGAGCAGTACTTC.

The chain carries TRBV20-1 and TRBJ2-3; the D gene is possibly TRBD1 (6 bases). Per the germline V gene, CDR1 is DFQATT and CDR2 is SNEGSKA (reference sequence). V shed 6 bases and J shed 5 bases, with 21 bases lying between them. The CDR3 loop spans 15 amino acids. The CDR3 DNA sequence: TGCAGTGCCAGCGGATATAAGGACAGCCAAGATACGCAGTATTTT. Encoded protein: CSASGYKDSQDTQYF.

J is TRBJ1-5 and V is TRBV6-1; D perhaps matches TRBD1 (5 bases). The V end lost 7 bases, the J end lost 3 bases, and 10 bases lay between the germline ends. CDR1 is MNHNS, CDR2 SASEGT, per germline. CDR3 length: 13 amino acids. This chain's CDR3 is CASTSGLNQPQHF. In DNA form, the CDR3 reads TGTGCCAGCACCTCAGGGCTCAATCAGCCCCAGCATTTT.

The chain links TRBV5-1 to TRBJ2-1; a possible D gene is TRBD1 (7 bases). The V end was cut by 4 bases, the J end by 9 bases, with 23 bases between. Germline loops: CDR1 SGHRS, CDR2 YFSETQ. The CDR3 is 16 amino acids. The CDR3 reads CASSPPLGGTESEQFF. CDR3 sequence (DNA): TGCGCCAGCAGCCCGCCCCTGGGCGGGACAGAATCTGAGCAGTTCTTC.

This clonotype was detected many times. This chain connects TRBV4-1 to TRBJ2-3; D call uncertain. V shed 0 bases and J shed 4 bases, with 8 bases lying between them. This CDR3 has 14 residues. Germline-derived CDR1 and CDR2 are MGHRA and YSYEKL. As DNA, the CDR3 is TGCGCCAGCAGCCAAGAAGACCGAGCAGATACGCAGTATTTT. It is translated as CASSQEDRADTQYF.

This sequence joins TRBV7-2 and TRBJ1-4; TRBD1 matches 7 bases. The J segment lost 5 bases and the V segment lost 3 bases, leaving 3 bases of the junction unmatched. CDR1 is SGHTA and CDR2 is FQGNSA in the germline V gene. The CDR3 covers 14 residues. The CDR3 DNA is TGTGCCAGCAGCTTCAGGGGGATGAATGAAAAACTGTTTTTT. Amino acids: CASSFRGMNEKLFF.

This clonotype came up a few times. The CDR3 DNA sequence: TGCGCCAGCAGCTCCGACAGGGCCGAGCAGTACTTC. Its translation: CASSSDRAEQYF. The chain joins TRBV5-1 to TRBJ2-7; 7 positions match TRBD1. The CDR3 contains 12 residues. Germline assignment: CDR1 SGHRS and CDR2 YFSETQ. The V segment lost 3 bases and the J segment 6 bases; nucleotides outside the gene matches: 3.

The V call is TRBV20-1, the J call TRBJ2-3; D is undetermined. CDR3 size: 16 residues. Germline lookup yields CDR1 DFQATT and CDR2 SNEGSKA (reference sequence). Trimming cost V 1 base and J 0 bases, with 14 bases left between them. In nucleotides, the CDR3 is TGCAGTGCTAGAGCCCCCGATGGGCGAAGCACAGATACGCAGTATTTT. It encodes CSARAPDGRSTDTQYF.

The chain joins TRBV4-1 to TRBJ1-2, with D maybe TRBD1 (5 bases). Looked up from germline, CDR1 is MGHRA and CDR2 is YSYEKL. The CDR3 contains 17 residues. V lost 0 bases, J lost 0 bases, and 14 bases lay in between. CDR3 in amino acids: CASSQDPPGGTNYGYTF. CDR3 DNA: TGCGCCAGCAGCCAAGATCCCCCGGGGGGAACTAACTATGGCTACACCTTC.

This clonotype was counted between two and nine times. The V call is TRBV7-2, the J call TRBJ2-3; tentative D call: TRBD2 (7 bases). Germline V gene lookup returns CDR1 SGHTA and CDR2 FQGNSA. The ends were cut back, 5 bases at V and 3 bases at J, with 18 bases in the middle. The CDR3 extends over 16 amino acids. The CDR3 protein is CASSRGGRFSTDTQYF. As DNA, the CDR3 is TGTGCCAGCAGCAGGGGGGGACGGTTTAGTACAGATACGCAGTATTTT. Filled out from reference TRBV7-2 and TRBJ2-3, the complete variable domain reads GAGVSQSPSNKVTEKGKDVELRCDPISGHTALYWYRQSLGQGLEFLIYFQGNSAPDKSGLPSDRFSAERTGGSVSTLTIQRTQQEDSAVYLCASSRGGRFSTDTQYFGPGTRLTVL.

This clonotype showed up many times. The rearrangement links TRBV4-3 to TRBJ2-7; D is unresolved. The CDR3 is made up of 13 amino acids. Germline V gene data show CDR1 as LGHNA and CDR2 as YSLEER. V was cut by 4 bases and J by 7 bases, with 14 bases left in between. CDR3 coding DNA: TGCGCCAGCAGCCCAGAACCCAACGGTGAGCAGTACTTC. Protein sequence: CASSPEPNGEQYF.

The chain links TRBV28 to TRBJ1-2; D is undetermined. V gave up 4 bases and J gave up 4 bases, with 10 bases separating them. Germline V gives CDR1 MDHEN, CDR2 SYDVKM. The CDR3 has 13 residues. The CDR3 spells CASSWKPSYGYTF. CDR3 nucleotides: TGTGCCAGCAGTTGGAAGCCTAGCTATGGCTACACCTTC.

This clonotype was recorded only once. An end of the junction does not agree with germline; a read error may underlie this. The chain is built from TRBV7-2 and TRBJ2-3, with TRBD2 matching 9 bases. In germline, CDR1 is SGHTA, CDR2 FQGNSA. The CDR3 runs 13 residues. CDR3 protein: CATRGGGTDTRYF. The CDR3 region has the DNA TGTGCCACGCGGGGGGGGGGCACAGATACGCGGTATTTT.

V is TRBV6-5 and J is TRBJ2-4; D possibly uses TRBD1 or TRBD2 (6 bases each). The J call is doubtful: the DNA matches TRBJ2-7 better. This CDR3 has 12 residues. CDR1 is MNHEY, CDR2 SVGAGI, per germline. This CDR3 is CAVKGDFYEQYF. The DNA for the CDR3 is TGTGCCGTCAAGGGGGACTTCTACGAGCAGTACTTC.

The CDR3 DNA is TGTGCCAGCAGCCCAAGACGGTCACGCACAGATACGCAGTATTTT. Its translation is CASSPRRSRTDTQYF. The chain links TRBV7-9 to TRBJ2-3, with D unresolved. The CDR3 has 15 amino acids. Germline lookup yields CDR1 SEHNR and CDR2 FQNEAQ (reference sequence). The ends were cut back, 5 bases at V and 1 base at J, with 13 bases in the middle.

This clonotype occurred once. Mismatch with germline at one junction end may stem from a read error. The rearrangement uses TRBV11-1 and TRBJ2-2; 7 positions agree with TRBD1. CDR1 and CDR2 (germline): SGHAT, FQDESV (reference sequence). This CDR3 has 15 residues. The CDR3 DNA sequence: TGTGGCAGCAGCTTAGGGGACAGAATCGGAGGGGAGCTGTTTTTT. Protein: CGSSLGDRIGGELFF.

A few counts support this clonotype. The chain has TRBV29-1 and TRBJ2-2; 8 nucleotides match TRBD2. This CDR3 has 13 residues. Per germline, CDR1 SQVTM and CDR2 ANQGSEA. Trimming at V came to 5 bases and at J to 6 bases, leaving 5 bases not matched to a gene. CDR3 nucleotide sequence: TGCAGCGTTACCCCGGGAGGGGCCGGGGAGCTGTTTTTT. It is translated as CSVTPGGAGELFF.

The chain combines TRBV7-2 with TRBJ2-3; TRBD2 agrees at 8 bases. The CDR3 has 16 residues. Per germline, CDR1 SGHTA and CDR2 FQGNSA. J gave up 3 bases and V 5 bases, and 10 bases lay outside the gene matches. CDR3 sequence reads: CASSTSSGRLTDTQYF. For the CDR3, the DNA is TGTGCCAGCAGCACATCAAGCGGGAGATTAACAGATACGCAGTATTTT.

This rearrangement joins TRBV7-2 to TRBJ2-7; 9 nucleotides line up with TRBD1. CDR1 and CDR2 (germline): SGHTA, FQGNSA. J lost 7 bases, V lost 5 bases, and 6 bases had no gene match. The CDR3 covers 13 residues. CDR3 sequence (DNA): TGTGCCAGCAGCCAACAGGGGGCGAAGGAGCAGTACTTC. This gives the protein CASSQQGAKEQYF.

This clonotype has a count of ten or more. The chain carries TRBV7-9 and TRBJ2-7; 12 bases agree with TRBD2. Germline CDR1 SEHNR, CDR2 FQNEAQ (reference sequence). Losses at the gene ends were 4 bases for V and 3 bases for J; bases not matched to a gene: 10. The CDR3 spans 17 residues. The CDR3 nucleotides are TGTGCCAGCAGCTCCGGGACTAGCGGGCGAGGGGTCTACGAGCAGTACTTC. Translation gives CASSSGTSGRGVYEQYF.

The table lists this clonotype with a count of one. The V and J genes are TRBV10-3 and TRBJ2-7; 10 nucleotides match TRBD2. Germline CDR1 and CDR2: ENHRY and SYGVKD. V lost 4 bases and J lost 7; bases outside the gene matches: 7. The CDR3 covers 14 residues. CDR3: CAISGKLAGNEQYF. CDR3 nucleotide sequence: TGTGCCATCAGTGGGAAACTAGCGGGGAATGAGCAGTACTTC.

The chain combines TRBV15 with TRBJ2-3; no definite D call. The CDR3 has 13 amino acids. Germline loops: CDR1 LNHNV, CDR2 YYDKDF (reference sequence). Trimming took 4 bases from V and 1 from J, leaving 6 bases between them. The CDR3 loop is CATSTQRTDTQYF. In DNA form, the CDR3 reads TGTGCCACCAGCACTCAGCGCACAGATACGCAGTATTTT.

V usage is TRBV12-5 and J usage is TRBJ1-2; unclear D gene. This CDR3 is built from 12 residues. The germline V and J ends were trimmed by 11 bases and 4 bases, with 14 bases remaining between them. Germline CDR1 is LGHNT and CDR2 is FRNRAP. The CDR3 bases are TGTGCTGGGCCGGGCGGAATCTATGGCTACACCTTC. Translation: CAGPGGIYGYTF.

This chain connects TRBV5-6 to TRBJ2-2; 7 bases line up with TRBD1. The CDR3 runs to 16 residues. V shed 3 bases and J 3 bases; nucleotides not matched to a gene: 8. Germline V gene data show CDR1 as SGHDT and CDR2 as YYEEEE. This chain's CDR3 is CASSSWTGVDTGELFF. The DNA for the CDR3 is TGTGCCAGCAGCTCTTGGACAGGCGTGGACACCGGGGAGCTGTTTTTT.

For the CDR3, the DNA is TGTGCCAGCAGTTGGATGGCGGGGGAGCAGTTCTTC. It yields the protein CASSWMAGEQFF. The chain joins TRBV6-2 or TRBV6-3 to TRBJ2-1; maybe TRBD2 (6 bases). The ends were cut back, 4 bases at V and 10 bases at J, with 11 bases in the middle. Per the germline V gene, CDR1 is MNHEY and CDR2 is SVGEGT. There are 12 residues in the CDR3.

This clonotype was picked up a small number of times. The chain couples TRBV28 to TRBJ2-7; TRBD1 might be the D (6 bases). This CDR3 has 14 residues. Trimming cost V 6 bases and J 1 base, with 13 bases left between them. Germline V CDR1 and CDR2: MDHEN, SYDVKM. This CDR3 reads CASSSGQTSYEQYF. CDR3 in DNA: TGTGCCAGCAGCTCCGGACAGACATCCTACGAGCAGTACTTC.